These 32 T cell receptor beta chains originate from one sample sequenced in a study of CD8 T cells in Susac syndrome. Random hexamers served to reverse transcribe roughly 0.45 to 1 ug RNA. MiXCR, run by TCRdb on the immunoSEQ multiplex PCR reads, gives a single entry per CDR3 protein. The sample contains around 140,000 distinct CDR3 sequences, about 95% of which appear only once. The source material was CD4+ T cells from PBMCs. Every receptor here comes from a human donor with Susac syndrome.

The rearrangement uses TRBV20-1 and TRBJ2-5; D might be TRBD1 (7 bases). From germline, CDR1 is DFQATT and CDR2 SNEGSKA (reference sequence). V was pared by 4 bases and J by 4 bases, with 16 bases between. The CDR3 is 14 amino acids. In DNA, the CDR3 is TGCAGTGCTACGGGACAGTACGGGAGAGAGACCCAGTACTTC. Translated: CSATGQYGRETQYF.

V usage is TRBV29-1 and J usage is TRBJ2-1; D is undetermined. Germline V lookup: CDR1 SQVTM, CDR2 ANQGSEA. Trimming shortened V by 1 base and J by 2 bases, and 9 bases separated the two germline ends. This CDR3 has 14 residues. CDR3 protein: CSVEVERAYNEQFF. CDR3 coding DNA: TGCAGCGTTGAAGTGGAGAGAGCCTACAATGAGCAGTTCTTC.

This clonotype was seen just once. The rearrangement links TRBV28 to TRBJ1-6; 7 positions agree with TRBD1. Trimming took 5 bases from V and 0 from J; bases not matched to a gene: 10. Germline V gene data show CDR1 as MDHEN and CDR2 as SYDVKM. The CDR3 has 18 residues. The CDR3 is CASSRDRTSSSYNSPLHF. The DNA of the CDR3 is TGTGCCAGCAGTAGGGACAGAACGAGTTCCTCCTATAATTCACCCCTCCACTTT. The full variable domain, in which reference TRBV28 and TRBJ1-6 provide the parts outside the CDR3, is DVKVTQSSRYLVKRTGEKVFLECVQDMDHENMFWYRQDPGLGLRLIYFSYDVKMKEKGDIPEGYSVSREKKERFSLILESASTNQTSMYLCASSRDRTSSSYNSPLHFGNGTRLTVT.

The chain couples TRBV3-1 to TRBJ2-7, with TRBD1 identical over 7 bases. The CDR3 contains 16 residues. The V gene end was trimmed by 3 bases and the J gene end by 0 bases; junction bases not matched to a gene: 8. Germline V gives CDR1 LGHDT, CDR2 YNNKEL (reference sequence). The CDR3 reads CASSQGVDRNSYEQYF. For the CDR3, the DNA is TGTGCCAGCAGCCAGGGGGTGGACAGGAACTCCTACGAGCAGTACTTC.

V is TRBV7-9 and J is TRBJ2-7; D might be TRBD1 (6 bases). V lost 5 bases and J 2 bases, leaving 13 bases between the germline ends. CDR1 is SEHNR and CDR2 is FQNEAQ in the germline V gene (reference sequence). The CDR3 is made up of 14 amino acids. CDR3 in amino acids: CASSPRGWTYEQYF. As DNA, the CDR3 is TGTGCCAGCAGCCCCAGGGGATGGACCTACGAGCAGTACTTC. The full variable domain, its missing parts supplied by reference TRBV7-9 and TRBJ2-7, is DTGVSQNPRHKITKRGQNVTFRCDPISEHNRLYWYRQTLGQGPEFLTYFQNEAQLEKSRLLSDRFSAERPKGSFSTLEIQRTEQGDSAMYLCASSPRGWTYEQYFGPGTRLTVT.

This chain connects TRBV5-1 to TRBJ2-3; D uncertain. V lost 5 bases and J lost 7, with 17 bases in between. The V gene's germline CDR1 is SGHRS and CDR2 YFSETQ. This CDR3 comprises 14 residues. The CDR3 here is CASRNPPRMNTQYF. The CDR3 DNA follows: TGCGCCAGCAGGAATCCGCCCCGCATGAATACGCAGTATTTT.

This clonotype was seen just once. This rearrangement joins TRBV3-1 to TRBJ1-1; 7 bases map to TRBD1. Germline CDR1 and CDR2: LGHDT and YNNKEL (reference sequence). The J segment lost 4 bases and the V segment lost 3 bases, leaving 17 bases of the junction unmatched. CDR3 length: 18 amino acids. CDR3 DNA sequence: TGTGCCAGCAGCCAGGATTCGCAGGGGGTACAGGGCCGCACTGAAGCTTTCTTT. It translates to CASSQDSQGVQGRTEAFF.

The genes are TRBV7-2 and TRBJ2-3; D ambiguous. CDR1 is SGHTA, CDR2 FQGNSA, per germline. Deletions cut 5 bases from V and 5 bases from J, with 8 bases between. The CDR3 spans 12 residues. The CDR3, as DNA: TGTGCCAGCAGCGAAGAAGGAGATACGCAGTATTTT. This encodes CASSEEGDTQYF.

The genes are TRBV19 and TRBJ1-6; D uncertain. The CDR3 contains 15 residues. The V end lost 7 bases, the J end lost 7 bases, and 17 bases lay between the germline ends. Germline V gives CDR1 LNHDA, CDR2 SQIVND (reference sequence). The CDR3 loop is CASKESAHLNSPLHF. DNA of the CDR3: TGTGCCAGTAAGGAGAGTGCACATCTAAATTCACCCCTCCACTTT.

The V gene is TRBV28, the J gene TRBJ1-2; D gene uncertain. Germline CDR1 reads MDHEN; CDR2 reads SYDVKM. The germline V and J ends were trimmed by 5 bases and 4 bases, with 11 bases remaining between them. This CDR3 has 13 residues. The CDR3 loop reads CASSRESLYGYTF. The CDR3 nucleotides read TGTGCCAGCAGTCGGGAGTCCCTCTATGGCTACACCTTC.

This clonotype was observed a single time. The rearrangement joins TRBV5-6 to TRBJ1-3, with D unclear. The CDR3 is 11 residues long. Deletions cut 4 bases from V and 10 bases from J, with 9 bases between. Germline CDR1 and CDR2: SGHDT and YYEEEE. The CDR3 sequence: CASSLERTIYF. The CDR3 bases are TGTGCCAGCAGCCTCGAAAGGACCATATATTTT.

The chain couples TRBV30 to TRBJ2-5; no clear D. Between the trimmed V and J ends, which lost 0 bases and 4 bases, there was a span of 9 bases. Germline V lookup: CDR1 GTSNPN, CDR2 SVGIG (reference sequence). The CDR3 has 13 amino acids. CDR3 sequence: CAWSVRQAETQYF. The CDR3 bases are TGTGCCTGGAGTGTAAGGCAGGCAGAGACCCAGTACTTC.

The chain combines TRBV12-3 or TRBV12-4 with TRBJ2-6, with unresolved D. The V end was cut by 1 base, the J end by 2 bases, with 6 bases between. The CDR3 contains 15 residues. The CDR3 spells CASSLGVPGANVLTF. CDR3 bases: TGTGCCAGCAGTTTAGGGGTTCCTGGGGCCAACGTCCTGACTTTC.

The chain has TRBV30 and TRBJ1-1, with D maybe TRBD1 (5 bases). The V gene lost 1 base and the J gene lost 3 bases, with 12 bases spanning the gap. Per germline, CDR1 GTSNPN and CDR2 SVGIG (reference sequence). This CDR3 has 14 residues. The CDR3 nucleotides read TGTGCCTGGAGTGGACGGTCGGGGGACACTGAAGCTTTCTTT. Its protein product is CAWSGRSGDTEAFF.

The chain combines TRBV18 with TRBJ1-5; no reliable D call. CDR1 is KGHSH, CDR2 LQKENI, per germline. The CDR3 has 13 amino acids. The ends were cut back, 6 bases at V and 0 bases at J, with 6 bases in the middle. CDR3 DNA sequence: TGTGCCAGCTCCAAGGATAGCAATCAGCCCCAGCATTTT. Translated: CASSKDSNQPQHF.

J is TRBJ2-7 and V is TRBV12-3 or TRBV12-4; TRBD1 matches 7 bases. The CDR3 is 18 amino acids. Germline trimming cut 5 bases from V and 0 bases from J; bases unmatched to any gene: 16. The CDR3 bases are TGTGCCAGCAGTACCCGACAGGGAATTGTGAGGGACTCCTACGAGCAGTACTTC. Residues: CASSTRQGIVRDSYEQYF.

CDR3: CSARDGADYQPQHF. CDR3 sequence (DNA): TGCAGTGCTAGAGATGGGGCGGACTATCAGCCCCAGCATTTT. The chain is built from TRBV20-1 and TRBJ1-5, with a tentative D call TRBD1 (5 bases). Germline assignment: CDR1 DFQATT and CDR2 SNEGSKA (reference sequence). This CDR3 is 14 amino acids long. V was trimmed by 0 bases and J by 5 bases, leaving 11 bases between them.

The gene calls are TRBV12-3 or TRBV12-4 and TRBJ1-5; the D is unclear. The CDR3 runs to 12 residues. V was pared by 6 bases and J by 6 bases, with 9 bases between. The CDR3 DNA sequence: TGTGCCAGCAGCCCGTCCCGTCAGCCCCAGCATTTT. Its translation: CASSPSRQPQHF.

The V call is TRBV29-1, the J call TRBJ2-5, with 9 nucleotides matching TRBD1. The CDR3 spans 13 residues. Trimming removed 8 bases from V and 5 bases from J; junction bases left unmatched: 9. Germline loops: CDR1 SQVTM, CDR2 ANQGSEA. Here the CDR3 DNA reads TGCAGCACCACCGGGACAGGGTGGGAGACCCAGTACTTC. Amino acid sequence: CSTTGTGWETQYF. Full variable domain (remainder filled in from reference TRBV29-1 and TRBJ2-5): SAVISQKPSRDICQRGTSLTIQCQVDSQVTMMFWYRQQPGQSLTLIATANQGSEATYESGFVIDKFPISRPNLTFSTLTVSNMSPEDSSIYLCSTTGTGWETQYFGPGTRLLVL.

This chain connects TRBV5-4 to TRBJ1-2; D is perhaps TRBD1 (6 bases). Trimming shortened V by 4 bases and J by 6 bases, and 16 bases separated the two germline ends. Per germline, CDR1 SGHNT and CDR2 YYREEE (reference sequence). The CDR3 has 14 amino acids. CDR3 region: CASSVQGRSHGYTF. The DNA for the CDR3 is TGTGCCAGCAGCGTGCAGGGGAGATCGCATGGCTACACCTTC.

The chain joins TRBV14 to TRBJ2-7; unclear D gene. Germline values: CDR1 SGHDN, CDR2 FVKESK. This CDR3 is 13 amino acids long. V dropped 4 bases and J dropped 6 bases, with 13 bases sitting between them. CDR3 in amino acids: CASSRTYPSEQYF. The CDR3 DNA reads TGTGCCAGCAGCCGGACGTACCCGTCCGAGCAGTACTTC.

V is TRBV5-1 and J is TRBJ2-5; D could derive from TRBD1 or TRBD2 (5 bases each). Germline V gene data show CDR1 as SGHRS and CDR2 as YFSETQ. V was shortened by 0 bases and J by 3 bases, with 12 bases between the two germline ends. This CDR3 spans 15 amino acids. The CDR3 spells CASSLGTGPEETQYF. In DNA form, the CDR3 reads TGCGCCAGCAGCTTGGGGACGGGACCCGAAGAGACCCAGTACTTC.

The chain uses TRBV19 and TRBJ2-1, with TRBD2 matching over 10 bases. Germline V gives CDR1 LNHDA, CDR2 SQIVND (reference sequence). The CDR3 consists of 14 residues. After removal of 7 bases from V and 2 bases from J, the junction contained 2 bases not matched to a gene. The CDR3 region is CASTGLATYNEQFF. The CDR3 coding sequence is TGTGCCAGTACGGGACTAGCGACCTACAATGAGCAGTTCTTC.

The chain links TRBV3-1 to TRBJ1-2; D is possibly TRBD1 (6 bases). The ends were cut back, 5 bases at V and 3 bases at J, with 25 bases in the middle. CDR3 length: 18 residues. Looked up from germline, CDR1 is LGHDT and CDR2 is YNNKEL (reference sequence). CDR3: CASSGHRVSVSKDYGYTF. CDR3 sequence (DNA): TGTGCCAGCAGCGGTCACAGGGTCAGCGTGTCAAAGGACTATGGCTACACCTTC.

The V and J genes are TRBV5-8 and TRBJ1-5; 7 bases line up with TRBD1. In germline, CDR1 is SGHTS, CDR2 YDEGEE. The CDR3 sequence is 18 residues long. After removal of 2 bases from V and 7 bases from J, the junction contained 18 bases not matched to a gene. In DNA, the CDR3 is TGTGCCAGCAGCTTAATTCTGGACAGCGGGACAGTTGGCCAGCCCCAGCATTTT. This gives the protein CASSLILDSGTVGQPQHF.

The chain carries TRBV7-9 and TRBJ1-2, with 8 bases fitting TRBD1. V lost 4 bases to trimming and J lost 4 bases; unmatched junction nucleotides: 14. The CDR3 length is 17 residues. CDR1 SEHNR and CDR2 FQNEAQ come from the germline V gene (reference sequence). CDR3 sequence reads: CASSSQGERQGLYGYTF. CDR3 coding DNA: TGTGCCAGCAGCTCACAAGGGGAACGACAGGGGCTCTATGGCTACACCTTC.

The rearrangement uses TRBV21-1 and TRBJ1-6. TRBV21-1 is reported as a pseudogene. This CDR3 comprises 14 residues. CDR3 in amino acids: CASKGYCYNSPLHF. The CDR3 coding sequence is TGTGCCAGCAAAGGTTATTGCTATAATTCACCCCTCCACTTT.

This chain uses TRBV4-1 with TRBJ1-6; D uncertain. The CDR3 loop spans 17 amino acids. CDR1 and CDR2 from the germline V gene are MGHRA and YSYEKL. Trimming pared 1 base from V and 9 bases from J, leaving 19 bases between. CDR3 loop: CASSQGIAASVVSPLHF. As DNA, the CDR3 is TGCGCCAGCAGCCAAGGTATCGCAGCCTCCGTCGTTTCACCCCTCCACTTT.

Only one count was recorded for this clonotype. The chain combines TRBV20-1 with TRBJ2-7, with D uncertain. Trimming removed 3 bases from V and 0 bases from J, with 9 bases in between. The CDR3 contains 13 residues. Germline CDR1 DFQATT, CDR2 SNEGSKA (reference sequence). CDR3 nucleotide sequence: TGCAGTGCTAGTCGTCCTAGCTCCTACGAGCAGTACTTC. Amino acids: CSASRPSSYEQYF.

The V and J genes are TRBV7-9 and TRBJ2-3; the D gene is possibly TRBD2 (6 bases). The CDR3 consists of 15 residues. The germline CDR1 and CDR2 sequences are SEHNR and FQNEAQ (reference sequence). V lost 5 bases and J 0 bases, leaving 12 bases between the germline ends. CDR3: CASSLRDFSTDTQYF. CDR3 sequence (DNA): TGTGCCAGCAGCCTACGGGACTTCAGCACAGATACGCAGTATTTT. Full variable domain (missing parts from reference TRBV7-9 and TRBJ2-3): DTGVSQNPRHKITKRGQNVTFRCDPISEHNRLYWYRQTLGQGPEFLTYFQNEAQLEKSRLLSDRFSAERPKGSFSTLEIQRTEQGDSAMYLCASSLRDFSTDTQYFGPGTRLTVL.

The gene calls are TRBV18 and TRBJ2-1, with TRBD2 identical over 10 bases. CDR1 KGHSH and CDR2 LQKENI come from the germline V gene. This CDR3 has 15 amino acids. J lost 6 bases, V lost 2 bases, and 4 bases had no gene match. CDR3 nucleotide sequence: TGTGCCAGCTCACCAAGCGGGAGGGCGGTCAATGAGCAGTTCTTC. Amino acid sequence: CASSPSGRAVNEQFF. The full variable domain, with the rest looked up from reference TRBV18 and TRBJ2-1, is NAGVMQNPRHLVRRRGQEARLRCSPMKGHSHVYWYRQLPEEGLKFMVYLQKENIIDESGMPKERFSAEFPKEGPSILRIQQVVRGDSAAYFCASSPSGRAVNEQFFGPGTRLTVL.

The gene calls are TRBV6-2 or TRBV6-3 and TRBJ2-7; D possibly corresponds to TRBD1 (5 bases). The CDR3 totals 12 residues. Trimming removed 6 bases at V and 3 bases at J, with 9 bases between. The germline V gene has CDR1 MNHEY and CDR2 SVGEGT. CDR3 in DNA: TGTGCCAGCAGCGACAGTGGCTACGAGCAGTACTTC. As protein: CASSDSGYEQYF.